This T cell receptor (beta chain) was observed in a study of brain metastases from non-small cell lung cancer (dated by TCRdb to between 2018 and 2020). Background for the entire study: The immune microenvironment of paired resected primary tumors and brain metastases from non-small-cell lung cancer patients was profiled. General findings and caveats noted by the study authors: TCR repertoires were found to be largely shared between paired brain metastases and primary tumors, although sparse T-cell densities were observed in the brain metastases. Compared with the matched primary tumors, T-cell clones appeared to be expanded in 64% of brain metastases. T-cell infiltration was lower in brain metastases than in primary tumors (P < 0.001).

A total of some 37 patients with non-small-cell lung cancer that had been surgically resected, each with specimens from both a primary tumor and a brain metastasis, made up the cohort. Tumor specimens were archival formalin-fixed, paraffin-embedded tissues. Reading from cysteine to phenylalanine, the CDR3 counts 15 amino acids. The retained sequence is limited to the CDR3, 45 bases, with the frame set at the first base. The germline ends are 20 bases apart after V is trimmed by 5 bases and J by 7 bases. According to the germline V gene, CDR1 reads KGHSH and CDR2 reads LQKENI. As concerns this clone: The clone's antigen remains unknown. The input lacks base qualities; no much larger clone sits a single base away.

The library came from the immunoSEQ multiplex PCR assay. T-cell receptor beta chain repertoire sequencing was performed alongside a 770-gene immune expression panel. TCRdb took over this immuneACCESS table, retaining in-frame rearrangements with V and J assigned. Such tables are incomplete; in checked studies, under half of the missing clones stem from an unresolved V gene, and the remainder is unexplained. Recorded for this sample are some 4,900 clones; 60% to 85% of them occurred a single time. The ten biggest clones cover about 6% of the sample. The TCR comes from a donor aged 40 or older with non-small cell lung cancer. In this chain, TRBV18 is recombined with TRBJ1-2; too little of a D gene remains to name it. What was sequenced was primary lung tumor tissue. The label giving this sample's cell subset or site can be read as: primary lung tumor paired with brain metastasis. DNA sequence: TGTGCCAGCTCATCCTACTTCCAGAGGGCTCGTGGCTACACCTTC. Protein translation: CASSSYFQRARGYTF.